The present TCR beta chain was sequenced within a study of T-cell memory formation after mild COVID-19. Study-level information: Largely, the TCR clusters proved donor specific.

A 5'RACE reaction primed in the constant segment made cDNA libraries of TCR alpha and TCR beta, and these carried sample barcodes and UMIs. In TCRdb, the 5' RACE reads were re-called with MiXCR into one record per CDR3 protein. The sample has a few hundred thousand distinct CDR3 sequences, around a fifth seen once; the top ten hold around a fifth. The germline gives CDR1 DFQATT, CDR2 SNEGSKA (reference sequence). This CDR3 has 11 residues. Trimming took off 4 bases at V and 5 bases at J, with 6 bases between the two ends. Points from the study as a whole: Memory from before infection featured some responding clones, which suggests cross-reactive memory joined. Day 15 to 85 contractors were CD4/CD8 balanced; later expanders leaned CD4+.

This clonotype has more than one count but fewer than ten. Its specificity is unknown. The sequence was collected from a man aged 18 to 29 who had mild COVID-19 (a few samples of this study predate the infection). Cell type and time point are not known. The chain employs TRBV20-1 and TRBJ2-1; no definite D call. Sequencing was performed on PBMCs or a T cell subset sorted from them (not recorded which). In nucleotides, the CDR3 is TGCAGTGCTACCGACGACAATGAGCAGTTCTTC. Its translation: CSATDDNEQFF.